This record covers a single T cell receptor beta chain. Its specificity is unknown. Germline is not matched at one junction end, which may reflect a read error. Among all donors, each was a healthy Caucasian. These data come from a study of identical twins. Points from the study as a whole: There was an excess of low generation probability in the out-of-frame alpha sequences that twins shared.

Each CDR3 protein gets one entry after TCRdb re-called the 5' RACE reads with MiXCR. The sample has some 97,000 distinct CDR3 sequences; under 7% are singletons. The V gene's germline CDR1 is LGHDT and CDR2 YNNKEL (reference sequence). The CDR3 runs 15 residues. This TCR derives from a woman in her forties or fifties in good health. The J gene is TRBJ1-4, the V gene TRBV3-1; D not certain. Sequencing input: memory T cells sorted from blood. The chain's CDR3 is CASSQDGRAGEKLFF. The CDR3 DNA follows: TGTGCCAGCAGCCAAGATGGTCGGGCGGGTGAAAAACTTTTTTTT.